Listed here are 21 T cell receptor beta chains from one sample, sequenced in a study of CD8+ T cells in alopecia areata (dated by TCRdb to between 2017 and 2018). The library was generated by the immunoSEQ multiplex PCR assay. For TCR sequencing, RNA was extracted from every sample and reverse transcribed into cDNA to serve as template. TCRdb took this table from immuneACCESS and kept in-frame rearrangements with V and J called. Such tables lack part of the clones; where checked against another copy, unresolved V genes explain under half of the gap, and the rest is unexplained. The sample table holds some 200,000 clones, of which 50% to 70% were seen once. The ten top clones hold 14% to 15% of the sample. This specimen's time point label, interpreted: baseline before oral tofacitinib. Sequencing used CD4+ T cells sorted from blood, obtained at week 0. The receptors were gathered from a human donor with alopecia areata.

The V gene is TRBV7-9, the J gene TRBJ2-7; 14 bases line up with TRBD2. CDR3 size: 14 residues. Trimming took 5 bases from V and 12 from J; bases not matched to a gene: 9. CDR1 SEHNR and CDR2 FQNEAQ come from the germline V gene (reference sequence). CDR3 in DNA: TGTGCCAGCAGCCTTCCGACTAGCGGGGGGGAGGCGTACTTC. This codes for CASSLPTSGGEAYF.

The V and J genes are TRBV29-1 and TRBJ1-1, with D perhaps matching TRBD1 (5 bases). The V and J ends lost 4 bases and 4 bases respectively, with 19 bases between them. CDR1 SQVTM and CDR2 ANQGSEA come from the germline V gene. This CDR3 spans 15 amino acids. DNA of the CDR3: TGCAGCGTTGTGGGGACTTCACTGCGTGGCACTGAAGCTTTCTTT. This encodes CSVVGTSLRGTEAFF.

Only a few counts were recorded for this clone. V gene TRBV19 combines with J gene TRBJ2-7, with D possibly being TRBD2 (6 bases). The CDR3 contains 14 residues. With 5 bases removed from V and 1 base from J, the gap between germline ends came to 12 bases. Germline CDR1 and CDR2: LNHDA and SQIVND (reference sequence). CDR3 sequence reads: CASSVGTQSYEQYF. The DNA of the CDR3 is TGTGCCAGTAGTGTCGGGACTCAATCCTACGAGCAGTACTTC. Supplemented by reference TRBV19 and TRBJ2-7, the full variable domain reads DGGITQSPKYLFRKEGQNVTLSCEQNLNHDAMYWYRQDPGQGLRLIYYSQIVNDFQKGDIAEGYSVSREKKESFPLTVTSAQKNPTAFYLCASSVGTQSYEQYFGPGTRLTVT.

The V gene is TRBV2, the J gene TRBJ2-3; 10 bases are a match to TRBD2. The CDR3 loop spans 15 amino acids. Germline V CDR1 and CDR2: SNHLY, FYNNEI. The V and J ends lost 5 bases and 4 bases, in that order; junction bases with no gene match: 6. The DNA for the CDR3 is TGTGCCAGCAGTACACTAGCGGGGACGGCAGATACGCAGTATTTT. The encoded protein is CASSTLAGTADTQYF.

This clone came up a few times. This sequence joins TRBV29-1 and TRBJ2-3; TRBD2 might be the D (5 bases). The CDR3 totals 14 residues. CDR1 SQVTM and CDR2 ANQGSEA come from the germline V gene. V lost 0 bases and J lost 3, with 10 bases in between. CDR3 coding DNA: TGCAGCGTTGAAGATGCCCGGGGAACAGATACGCAGTATTTT. It encodes CSVEDARGTDTQYF.

The table lists this clone with a count of one. The chain recombines TRBV6-5 with TRBJ1-1; D perhaps matches TRBD1 (5 bases). V lost 6 bases, J lost 0 bases, and 8 bases lay in between. This CDR3 is 13 amino acids long. Germline V gene sequence: CDR1 MNHEY, CDR2 SVGAGI. The CDR3 region is CASSSTVNTEAFF. CDR3 bases: TGTGCCAGCAGCTCGACAGTGAACACTGAAGCTTTCTTT.

The chain combines TRBV30 with TRBJ2-5; D remains ambiguous. Trimming left V 0 bases short and J 0 bases short, with 11 bases between. The germline V gene has CDR1 GTSNPN and CDR2 SVGIG (reference sequence). This CDR3 comprises 15 residues. This CDR3 is CAWSVVYPYQETQYF. CDR3 in DNA: TGTGCCTGGAGTGTAGTCTACCCGTACCAAGAGACCCAGTACTTC.

The chain recombines TRBV7-3 with TRBJ1-1; D gene unclear. Germline values: CDR1 SGHTA, CDR2 FQGTGA. CDR3 size: 13 residues. Trimming shortened V by 2 bases and J by 1 base, and 5 bases separated the two germline ends. The chain's CDR3 is CASSLAANTEAFF. CDR3 coding DNA: TGTGCCAGCAGCTTAGCAGCGAACACTGAAGCTTTCTTT.

This clone was seen only a few times. This sequence joins TRBV29-1 and TRBJ2-2; TRBD2 matches at 8 bases. This CDR3 region has 13 residues. The germline CDR1 and CDR2 sequences are SQVTM and ANQGSEA. V dropped 6 bases and J dropped 6; count of bases not matched to a gene: 6. The CDR3 nucleotides are TGCAGCGTGCTCCGGGGGGGTTCCGGGGAGCTGTTTTTT. Its protein product is CSVLRGGSGELFF.

The J gene is TRBJ1-5, the V gene TRBV10-3; perhaps TRBD1 as D (5 bases). CDR1 is ENHRY and CDR2 is SYGVKD in the germline V gene. The V gene lost 2 bases and the J gene lost 4 bases, with 9 bases spanning the gap. The CDR3 has 14 residues. The CDR3 coding sequence is TGTGCCATCAGTGAGCAGGACACAAATCAGCCCCAGCATTTT. As protein: CAISEQDTNQPQHF.

The chain is built from TRBV30 and TRBJ2-5, with D perhaps TRBD1 or TRBD2 (5 bases each). In germline, CDR1 is GTSNPN, CDR2 SVGIG (reference sequence). V was cut by 3 bases and J by 2 bases, with 13 bases left in between. The CDR3 spans 14 residues. DNA for the CDR3: TGTGCCTGGAGCCCCCGGGGCCGACAAGAGACCCAGTACTTC. It encodes CAWSPRGRQETQYF.

V gene TRBV25-1 combines with J gene TRBJ1-2, with D perhaps TRBD1 (6 bases). This CDR3 contains 15 residues. Trimming removed 2 bases from V and 6 bases from J, with 16 bases in between. Germline CDR1 reads MGHDK; CDR2 reads SYGVNS. The CDR3 here is CASSEVQQGPDGYTF. The CDR3 DNA is TGTGCCAGCAGTGAAGTCCAACAGGGCCCAGATGGCTACACCTTC.

The V gene is TRBV2, the J gene TRBJ2-5; 9 positions match TRBD1. Germline V CDR1 and CDR2: SNHLY, FYNNEI. The V gene end was trimmed by 4 bases and the J gene end by 5 bases; junction bases not matched to a gene: 5. The CDR3 runs 14 residues. The CDR3 DNA sequence: TGTGCCAGCAGTGGGGACAGGGCAAGGGAGACCCAGTACTTC. Encoded protein: CASSGDRARETQYF.

This clone was seen only a few times. The chain combines TRBV7-9 with TRBJ1-1; no clear D. Looked up from germline, CDR1 is SEHNR and CDR2 is FQNEAQ (reference sequence). CDR3 size: 13 residues. CDR3 loop: CATQARGNTEAFF. CDR3 DNA: TGTGCTACTCAGGCCCGGGGAAACACTGAAGCTTTCTTT.

This chain uses TRBV29-1 with TRBJ2-3, with D tentatively TRBD1 or TRBD2 (6 bases each). There are 14 residues in the CDR3. The ends were cut back, 3 bases at V and 2 bases at J, with 12 bases in the middle. CDR1 is SQVTM and CDR2 is ANQGSEA in the germline V gene. Here the CDR3 reads CSVERGDSTDTQYF. For the CDR3, the DNA is TGCAGCGTTGAGAGGGGGGACTCCACAGATACGCAGTATTTT.

This clone has a handful of counts. The chain joins TRBV29-1 to TRBJ1-5, with D tentatively TRBD1 (5 bases). Germline values: CDR1 SQVTM, CDR2 ANQGSEA. Trimming pared 4 bases from V and 2 bases from J, leaving 12 bases between. The length of the CDR3 is 14 residues. The CDR3 protein is CSVVGQGGNQPQHF. The DNA for the CDR3 is TGCAGCGTTGTAGGTCAAGGGGGCAATCAGCCCCAGCATTTT.

This clone was observed a few times. The chain links TRBV5-1 to TRBJ2-7; weak D call: TRBD1 (5 bases). Germline CDR1 SGHRS, CDR2 YFSETQ. The CDR3 length is 15 residues. V shed 0 bases and J shed 0 bases, with 10 bases lying between them. CDR3 sequence reads: CASSLDRFNSYEQYF. CDR3 coding DNA: TGCGCCAGCAGCTTGGACAGGTTTAACTCCTACGAGCAGTACTTC. Together with reference TRBV5-1 and TRBJ2-7, the CDR3 gives the full variable domain: KAGVTQTPRYLIKTRGQQVTLSCSPISGHRSVSWYQQTPGQGLQFLFEYFSETQRNKGNFPGRFSGRQFSNSRSEMNVSTLELGDSALYLCASSLDRFNSYEQYFGPGTRLTVT.

Here the CDR3 DNA reads TGTGCCAGCAGCACTGTGTCTGCAGGGGGATACTATGGCTACACCTTC. Protein product: CASSTVSAGGYYGYTF. The rearrangement joins TRBV7-2 to TRBJ1-2; 7 bases fit TRBD1. This CDR3 spans 16 amino acids. Per germline, CDR1 SGHTA and CDR2 FQGNSA. V was pared by 5 bases and J by 3 bases, with 12 bases of the junction left unmatched.

The chain is built from TRBV27 and TRBJ1-5, with no clear D. V lost 8 bases to trimming and J lost 4 bases, with 9 bases between them. Germline CDR1 is MNHEY and CDR2 is SMNVEV (reference sequence). This CDR3 comprises 12 residues. CDR3 sequence (DNA): TGTGCCAGCGCAACACTGAATCAGCCCCAGCATTTT. Its protein is CASATLNQPQHF.

This clone has just one count. The genes are TRBV7-9 and TRBJ2-2; no clear D gene. The CDR3 consists of 16 residues. V was clipped by 0 bases and J by 4 bases, with 12 bases between them. Germline lookup yields CDR1 SEHNR and CDR2 FQNEAQ (reference sequence). CDR3 nucleotides: TGTGCCAGCAGCTTAGCAACGGGTGGCGGCACCGGGGAGCTGTTTTTT. This translates into CASSLATGGGTGELFF.

The rearrangement uses TRBV7-2 and TRBJ2-5, with D tentatively TRBD2 (6 bases). Trimming removed 3 bases from V and 5 bases from J, with 13 bases in between. In germline, CDR1 is SGHTA, CDR2 FQGNSA. The CDR3 totals 14 residues. The CDR3 DNA reads TGTGCCAGCAGCTTGGGGGTCGGAGGGGAGACCCAGTACTTC. Translated, it gives CASSLGVGGETQYF.